The clone carrying this TCR beta chain was detected ten times or more. The CDR3 runs to 14 residues. Trimming pared 2 bases from V and 3 bases from J, leaving 8 bases between. Germline V gene sequence: CDR1 MNHEY, CDR2 SVGAGI. TCRdb re-called the 5' RACE reads with MiXCR, one entry per CDR3 protein. Of 400,000 or so distinct CDR3 sequences in the sample, more than 9% are singletons; the top ten hold more than 15%. The data were taken from a study of T cells after yellow fever vaccination. The chain recombines TRBV6-5 with TRBJ2-1; D is unresolved. This TCR derives from a young man who received the YFV17D yellow fever vaccine. The starting material was PBMCs, obtained on the day of the first yellow fever vaccination. The DNA for the CDR3 is TGTGCCAGCAGTTACAGTGCTAGCTACAATGAGCAGTTCTTC. This sequence encodes CASSYSASYNEQFF.